These 29 T cell receptor beta chains originate from one sample sequenced in a study of blood T cell repertoires in COVID-19. Libraries were prepared by immunoSEQ multiplex PCR; TCRdb keeps only in-frame clonotypes and omits some of them. The sample yields 55,000 or so clones, roughly 85% seen once. The material sequenced was peripheral blood. The receptors come from a human donor in a cohort sampled during active COVID-19.

The chain uses TRBV5-1 and TRBJ2-5, with D possibly being TRBD2 (5 bases). Trimming removed 4 bases from V and 1 base from J, with 14 bases in between. This CDR3 has 15 amino acids. Germline-derived CDR1 and CDR2 are SGHRS and YFSETQ. For the CDR3, the DNA is TGCGCCAGCAGCCGCCTTCTAGCCTCCCAAGAGACCCAGTACTTC. Amino acids: CASSRLLASQETQYF.

The chain carries TRBV28 and TRBJ2-1, with 10 bases lining up with TRBD1. V shed 5 bases and J 10 bases; nucleotides not matched to a gene: 11. The CDR3 is 15 amino acids. In germline, CDR1 is MDHEN, CDR2 SYDVKM. DNA for the CDR3: TGTGCCAGCAGTCCTCGGGGACAGGGGACTAACGAGCAGTTCTTC. This translates into CASSPRGQGTNEQFF.

V and J are TRBV4-3 and TRBJ1-2; D ambiguous. Germline V CDR1 and CDR2: LGHNA, YSLEER. The CDR3 sequence is 14 residues long. Trimming took off 2 bases at V and 8 bases at J, with 15 bases between the two ends. The CDR3 coding sequence is TGCGCCAGCAGCCAACTCACTTTTGAGGGCGGCTACACCTTC. Translated, it gives CASSQLTFEGGYTF.

V and J are TRBV29-1 and TRBJ2-5; 7 positions agree with TRBD1. CDR3 length: 13 residues. Germline CDR1 reads SQVTM; CDR2 reads ANQGSEA. J lost 1 base, V lost 3 bases, and 2 bases had no gene match. In DNA form, the CDR3 reads TGCAGCGTTGACGGGACAGTCCAAGAGACCCAGTACTTC. It is translated as CSVDGTVQETQYF.

This sequence joins TRBV6-2 or TRBV6-3 and TRBJ2-7; 8 bases agree with TRBD1. The CDR3 has 13 residues. Looked up from germline, CDR1 is MNHEY and CDR2 is SVGEGT. The V and J ends lost 4 bases and 6 bases, in that order; junction bases with no gene match: 5. CDR3 in DNA: TGTGCCAGCAGTTCACCGGGACAGGTCGAGCAGTACTTC. It encodes CASSSPGQVEQYF.

The rearrangement joins TRBV2 to TRBJ2-6, with 7 bases matching TRBD2. Germline CDR1 SNHLY, CDR2 FYNNEI. V dropped 4 bases and J dropped 12; count of bases not matched to a gene: 9. This CDR3 region has 14 residues. Here the CDR3 DNA reads TGTGCCAGCAGTGTGAACGGGGAGGGAGCCGTCCTGACTTTC. Encoded protein: CASSVNGEGAVLTF.

V gene TRBV18 combines with J gene TRBJ2-5; 11 bases fit TRBD2. V trimming: 2 bases; J trimming: 1 base; junction bases outside the gene matches: 0. The CDR3 length is 15 residues. CDR1 is KGHSH and CDR2 is LQKENI in the germline V gene. The DNA of the CDR3 is TGTGCCAGCTCACCAGGGACTAGCGGCCAAGAGACCCAGTACTTC. Encoded protein: CASSPGTSGQETQYF.

The V and J genes are TRBV2 and TRBJ2-1, with 11 bases fitting TRBD2. From germline, CDR1 is SNHLY and CDR2 FYNNEI. The length of the CDR3 is 15 residues. V lost 6 bases to trimming and J lost 3 bases; unmatched junction nucleotides: 4. The CDR3 protein is CASSPLAGGYNEQFF. Here the CDR3 DNA reads TGTGCCAGCAGCCCCCTAGCGGGAGGCTACAATGAGCAGTTCTTC. The entire variable domain, with the rest obtained from reference TRBV2 and TRBJ2-1, is as follows: EPEVTQTPSHQVTQMGQEVILRCVPISNHLYFYWYRQILGQKVEFLVSFYNNEISEKSEIFDDQFSVERPDGSNFTLKIRSTKLEDSAMYFCASSPLAGGYNEQFFGPGTRLTVL.

The V call is TRBV19, the J call TRBJ1-5, with TRBD1 matching 7 bases. V lost 5 bases to trimming and J lost 4 bases; unmatched junction nucleotides: 2. Germline V gene data show CDR1 as LNHDA and CDR2 as SQIVND (reference sequence). This CDR3 contains 13 residues. CDR3 nucleotides: TGTGCCAGTAGTGACAGGGCAAATCAGCCCCAGCATTTT. Encoded protein: CASSDRANQPQHF.

DNA of the CDR3: TGTGCCAGCAGCTCCTGGCAGACATATAATTCACCCCTCCACTTT. It codes for CASSSWQTYNSPLHF. The chain joins TRBV7-2 to TRBJ1-6; no clear D gene. The CDR3 is 15 amino acids. The V and J ends lost 4 bases and 4 bases respectively, with 11 bases between them. In germline, CDR1 is SGHTA, CDR2 FQGNSA.

The rearrangement uses TRBV6-2 or TRBV6-3 and TRBJ2-1; 8 bases are shared with TRBD1. Per germline, CDR1 MNHEY and CDR2 SVGEGT. The CDR3 has 17 residues. The V and J ends lost 2 bases and 3 bases, in that order; junction bases with no gene match: 9. CDR3 coding DNA: TGTGCCAGCAGTTACCCAGACCGGACAGGGTACTACAATGAGCAGTTCTTC. Protein sequence: CASSYPDRTGYYNEQFF.

This chain links TRBV11-3 with TRBJ1-5; D is undetermined. Trimming removed 2 bases at V and 7 bases at J, with 3 bases between. The length of the CDR3 is 11 residues. CDR1 and CDR2 (germline): SGHNT, YENEEA. CDR3 sequence reads: CASSLRQPQHF. The DNA for the CDR3 is TGTGCCAGCAGCTTACGGCAGCCCCAGCATTTT.

This chain connects TRBV4-2 to TRBJ2-5, with D possibly being TRBD1 (5 bases). Trimming pared 0 bases from V and 1 base from J, leaving 9 bases between. The length of the CDR3 is 15 residues. Germline V CDR1 and CDR2: LGHNA, YNFKEQ. The CDR3 sequence: CASSQDLQGQETQYF. Written as DNA, the CDR3 is TGTGCCAGCAGCCAAGATTTGCAGGGCCAAGAGACCCAGTACTTC.

This clone was recorded only once. J is TRBJ2-6 and V is TRBV7-9; D gene unclear. V was clipped by 4 bases and J by 2 bases, with 3 bases between them. The length of the CDR3 is 13 residues. Germline V lookup: CDR1 SEHNR, CDR2 FQNEAQ (reference sequence). The CDR3 is CASSSAGANVLTF. The CDR3 DNA sequence: TGTGCCAGCAGCTCCGCTGGGGCCAACGTCCTGACTTTC.

The CDR3 sequence: CASRRGTGNTIYF. The CDR3 DNA follows: TGTGCCAGCAGAAGAGGGACAGGAAACACCATATATTTT. The V gene is TRBV6-5, the J gene TRBJ1-3; a possible D gene is TRBD1 (6 bases). V was trimmed by 6 bases and J by 4 bases, leaving 10 bases between them. CDR1 is MNHEY, CDR2 SVGAGI, per germline. The CDR3 length is 13 residues.

The rearrangement links TRBV4-3 to TRBJ1-3; D is uncertain. Germline V CDR1 and CDR2: LGHNA, YSLEER. The length of the CDR3 is 15 residues. Trimming cost V 3 bases and J 4 bases, with 13 bases left between them. CDR3 in DNA: TGCGCCAGCAGCCAGGAACCGGGATTAGGAAACACCATATATTTT. This codes for CASSQEPGLGNTIYF.

This sequence joins TRBV28 and TRBJ1-2, with D perhaps TRBD1 (5 bases). This CDR3 contains 14 residues. Per germline, CDR1 MDHEN and CDR2 SYDVKM. V lost 5 bases to trimming and J lost 3 bases, with 13 bases between them. The CDR3, as DNA: TGTGCCAGCAGTCCGGGACTGACCTACTATGGCTACACCTTC. This translates into CASSPGLTYYGYTF.

CDR3 nucleotide sequence: TGCGCCAGCAGCCAAGATCCCGCGGAGAACTATGGCTACACCTTC. Translated, it gives CASSQDPAENYGYTF. V and J are TRBV4-3 and TRBJ1-2, with unresolved D. The CDR3 sequence is 15 residues long. CDR1 and CDR2 from the germline V gene are LGHNA and YSLEER. Trimming stripped 0 bases from V and 2 bases from J, with 10 bases between.

The chain's CDR3 is CSVGHVAEIYNEQFF. In DNA form, the CDR3 reads TGCAGCGTTGGTCATGTAGCGGAGATTTACAATGAGCAGTTCTTC. The rearrangement uses TRBV29-1 and TRBJ2-1; perhaps TRBD2 as D (6 bases). V was clipped by 4 bases and J by 4 bases, with 17 bases between them. Germline V gene data show CDR1 as SQVTM and CDR2 as ANQGSEA. The CDR3 contains 15 residues.

The V call is TRBV11-2, the J call TRBJ2-7, with 7 bases identical to TRBD2. The germline CDR1 and CDR2 sequences are SGHAT and FQNNGV. J was trimmed by 3 bases and V by 4 bases; bases with no gene match: 12. CDR3 length: 16 amino acids. Written as DNA, the CDR3 is TGTGCCAGCAGCTCTAGGACGGTAAGCGGGGACTACGAGCAGTACTTC. Translating gives CASSSRTVSGDYEQYF.

The genes are TRBV5-4 and TRBJ2-5, with 8 nucleotides matching TRBD2. CDR3 length equals 15 residues. V lost 0 bases to trimming and J lost 4 bases; unmatched junction nucleotides: 5. Germline CDR1 reads SGHNT; CDR2 reads YYREEE (reference sequence). DNA for the CDR3: TGTGCCAGCAGCTTGGGGGGACTAGTGGGAGAGACCCAGTACTTC. Translation gives CASSLGGLVGETQYF. Based on the CDR3 plus reference TRBV5-4 and TRBJ2-5, the full variable domain is ETGVTQSPTHLIKTRGQQVTLRCSSQSGHNTVSWYQQALGQGPQFIFQYYREEENGRGNFPPRFSGLQFPNYSSELNVNALELDDSALYLCASSLGGLVGETQYFGPGTRLLVL.

The gene calls are TRBV30 and TRBJ1-3; D is ambiguous. The germline CDR1 and CDR2 sequences are GTSNPN and SVGIG (reference sequence). Trimming pared 2 bases from V and 3 bases from J, leaving 8 bases between. CDR3 length equals 13 residues. The DNA for the CDR3 is TGTGCCTGGAGTACAAATTTTGGAAACACCATATATTTT. Translated: CAWSTNFGNTIYF.

This clone was observed once. The rearrangement links TRBV3-1 (or the pseudogene TRBV3-2) to TRBJ2-1; 7 bases map to TRBD2. The CDR3 contains 16 residues. Germline CDR1 and CDR2: LGHDT and YNNKEL (reference sequence). V was pared by 0 bases and J by 7 bases, with 9 bases of the junction left unmatched. The CDR3 protein is CASSQDWGGGPNEQFF. CDR3 DNA: TGTGCCAGCAGCCAAGATTGGGGGGGAGGGCCGAATGAGCAGTTCTTC.

The V call is TRBV2, the J call TRBJ2-1; no definite D call. Trimming removed 5 bases at V and 9 bases at J, with 8 bases between. Germline V gene sequence: CDR1 SNHLY, CDR2 FYNNEI. There are 11 residues in the CDR3. CDR3 sequence (DNA): TGTGCCAGCAGTCGAGAGGTTGAGCAGTTCTTC. Amino acid sequence: CASSREVEQFF.

The V call is TRBV27, the J call TRBJ2-7, with D tentatively TRBD2 (6 bases). The CDR3 extends over 14 amino acids. CDR1 MNHEY and CDR2 SMNVEV come from the germline V gene (reference sequence). V was cut by 3 bases and J by 0 bases, with 9 bases left in between. The CDR3 spells CASSFGGASYEQYF. Here the CDR3 DNA reads TGTGCCAGCAGTTTCGGCGGGGCCTCCTACGAGCAGTACTTC.

This clone showed up just once. This chain uses TRBV3-1 (or the pseudogene TRBV3-2) with TRBJ2-7, with 7 positions matching TRBD1. Germline values: CDR1 LGHDT, CDR2 YNNKEL (reference sequence). The CDR3 is 13 residues long. V shed 3 bases and J 8 bases; nucleotides not matched to a gene: 7. The CDR3 is CASSQGQPNKQYF. Here the CDR3 DNA reads TGTGCCAGCAGCCAGGGACAGCCAAACAAGCAGTACTTC.

The rearrangement joins TRBV28 to TRBJ2-1; maybe TRBD2 (5 bases). Germline V CDR1 and CDR2: MDHEN, SYDVKM. Between the trimmed V and J ends, which lost 3 bases and 7 bases, there was a span of 28 bases. This CDR3 is 19 amino acids long. CDR3 bases: TGTGCCAGCAGTTTCACCCCGGCAGGCGTTGCGGGCCTTTCAAATGAGCAGTTCTTC. Translated: CASSFTPAGVAGLSNEQFF.

The chain uses TRBV7-3 and TRBJ1-1; 11 bases line up with TRBD1. The ends lost 1 base at V and 8 bases at J; junction bases unmatched: 3. CDR1 is SGHTA, CDR2 FQGTGA, per germline. The CDR3 loop spans 14 amino acids. The CDR3 spells CASSLRGTGGEAFF. In nucleotides, the CDR3 is TGTGCCAGCAGCTTAAGAGGGACAGGGGGAGAAGCTTTCTTT.

For the CDR3, the DNA is TGTGCCACCCATGACAGGGGGCGCGGTCAGCCCCAGCATTTT. Its protein product is CATHDRGRGQPQHF. This sequence joins TRBV6-6 and TRBJ1-5; 10 nucleotides line up with TRBD1. Trimming removed 10 bases from V and 6 bases from J; junction bases left unmatched: 9. This CDR3 comprises 14 residues. The V gene's germline CDR1 is MNHNY and CDR2 SVGAGI (reference sequence).